These 20 T cell receptor beta chains came from one sample sequenced in a study of blood T cell repertoires in COVID-19. Here immunoSEQ multiplex PCR was the method, and the copy in TCRdb shows in-frame clones only, minus some. The table has some 81,000 clones, over 90% seen once. The specimen sequenced was peripheral blood. The source is a human donor with active COVID-19. The donor label of this sample is uncertain.

The genes are TRBV7-2 and TRBJ1-1; D is ambiguous. CDR3 length equals 13 residues. The V gene's germline CDR1 is SGHTA and CDR2 FQGNSA. The germline V and J ends were trimmed by 2 bases and 5 bases, with 9 bases remaining between them. The CDR3 DNA sequence: TGTGCCAGCAGCTTAATAGACGGGACTGAAGCTTTCTTT. This gives the protein CASSLIDGTEAFF.

The chain combines TRBV7-9 with TRBJ1-1; weak D call: TRBD1 (5 bases). Looked up from germline, CDR1 is SEHNR and CDR2 is FQNEAQ (reference sequence). The CDR3 length is 14 residues. V was trimmed by 4 bases and J by 0 bases, leaving 9 bases between them. The CDR3 loop is CASSSTDLNTEAFF. The CDR3 DNA is TGTGCCAGCAGCTCGACAGACCTGAACACTGAAGCTTTCTTT.

This clone showed up just once. The chain couples TRBV27 to TRBJ2-3, with 12 bases aligning to TRBD2. The V segment lost 2 bases and the J segment 5 bases; nucleotides outside the gene matches: 5. The CDR3 runs to 16 residues. In germline, CDR1 is MNHEY, CDR2 SMNVEV (reference sequence). In nucleotides, the CDR3 is TGTGCCAGCAGTTTACTAGCGGGGGGGCCCGGAGATACGCAGTATTTT. This gives the protein CASSLLAGGPGDTQYF.

The genes are TRBV4-3 and TRBJ1-5; D is unclear. The CDR3 consists of 16 residues. Between the trimmed V and J ends, which lost 0 bases and 1 base, there was a span of 10 bases. Germline V gene lookup returns CDR1 LGHNA and CDR2 YSLEER. The DNA for the CDR3 is TGCGCCAGCAGCCAAGATTCTTGGAGCAGCAATCAGCCCCAGCATTTT. Translated, it gives CASSQDSWSSNQPQHF.

The V gene is TRBV10-3, the J gene TRBJ2-3; 10 bases align to TRBD1. The trim removed 3 bases at V and 3 bases at J, leaving 6 bases unmatched. The CDR3 is 16 residues long. Per germline, CDR1 ENHRY and CDR2 SYGVKD. DNA of the CDR3: TGTGCCATCAGTGAAGGACAGGGGGTTTCGACAGATACGCAGTATTTT. This gives the protein CAISEGQGVSTDTQYF.

V gene TRBV19 combines with J gene TRBJ2-2; 8 positions agree with TRBD1. The CDR3 has 17 residues. Germline-derived CDR1 and CDR2 are LNHDA and SQIVND (reference sequence). V lost 5 bases and J lost 1; bases outside the gene matches: 9. The CDR3 region has the DNA TGTGCCAGTAGTGGGGGGACAGGAGTAGGGAACACCGGGGAGCTGTTTTTT. Its translation: CASSGGTGVGNTGELFF.

The chain uses TRBV10-3 and TRBJ2-1; 7 bases are a match to TRBD2. This CDR3 contains 15 residues. The V segment lost 4 bases and the J segment 0 bases; nucleotides outside the gene matches: 3. In germline, CDR1 is ENHRY, CDR2 SYGVKD. CDR3 sequence: CAISGGGSSYNEQFF. For the CDR3, the DNA is TGTGCCATCAGTGGGGGCGGGAGCTCCTACAATGAGCAGTTCTTC.

V is TRBV5-1 and J is TRBJ2-7; D possibly corresponds to TRBD1 (6 bases). This CDR3 is built from 14 residues. Germline loops: CDR1 SGHRS, CDR2 YFSETQ. V gave up 6 bases and J gave up 0 bases, with 13 bases separating them. The CDR3 DNA reads as TGCGCCAGCAAGGACCAGGGGAGCTCCTACGAGCAGTACTTC. This encodes CASKDQGSSYEQYF. The variable domain in full, completed from reference TRBV5-1 and TRBJ2-7, reads KAGVTQTPRYLIKTRGQQVTLSCSPISGHRSVSWYQQTPGQGLQFLFEYFSETQRNKGNFPGRFSGRQFSNSRSEMNVSTLELGDSALYLCASKDQGSSYEQYFGPGTRLTVT.

The V call is TRBV5-1, the J call TRBJ1-1; 12 bases agree with TRBD1. Germline CDR1 is SGHRS and CDR2 is YFSETQ. This CDR3 spans 16 amino acids. The V gene end was trimmed by 7 bases and the J gene end by 4 bases; junction bases not matched to a gene: 11. The DNA for the CDR3 is TGCGCCAGCGGAGAAGGGACAGGGGGCGTGGGCACTGAAGCTTTCTTT. Residues: CASGEGTGGVGTEAFF.

The chain has TRBV12-3 or TRBV12-4 and TRBJ2-1, with 15 positions matching TRBD2. The CDR3 loop spans 13 amino acids. The V gene end was trimmed by 11 bases and the J gene end by 7 bases; junction bases not matched to a gene: 3. CDR3 amino acids: CADGTSGRNEQFF. In DNA, the CDR3 is TGTGCCGACGGGACTAGCGGGAGGAATGAGCAGTTCTTC.

The chain carries TRBV15 and TRBJ2-3; tentatively, D is TRBD2 (5 bases). Germline V lookup: CDR1 LNHNV, CDR2 YYDKDF (reference sequence). CDR3 length: 13 residues. V lost 3 bases to trimming and J lost 12 bases, with 16 bases between them. The CDR3 reads CATSSFQSGNQYF. DNA of the CDR3: TGTGCCACCAGCAGCTTCCAATCGGGAAATCAGTATTTT.

This chain connects TRBV3-1 (or the pseudogene TRBV3-2) to TRBJ2-2; D is undetermined. V was clipped by 6 bases and J by 7 bases, with 18 bases between them. Looked up from germline, CDR1 is LGHDT and CDR2 is YNNKEL (reference sequence). This CDR3 is built from 15 residues. DNA of the CDR3: TGTGCCAGCAGTCCCCTTGGCAGCTCAGGCGGGGAGCTGTTTTTT. It encodes CASSPLGSSGGELFF.

The gene calls are TRBV9 and TRBJ2-7; D gene unclear. The germline V gene has CDR1 SGDLS and CDR2 YYNGEE. V was clipped by 0 bases and J by 2 bases, with 9 bases between them. The CDR3 consists of 14 residues. The CDR3: CASSVGSVTYEQYF. The DNA for the CDR3 is TGTGCCAGCAGCGTAGGATCGGTAACCTACGAGCAGTACTTC.

The CDR3 region is CASSVGLADHTDTQYF. The CDR3 DNA sequence: TGTGCCAGCAGCGTCGGACTAGCGGACCACACAGATACGCAGTATTTT. The chain recombines TRBV9 with TRBJ2-3; 10 positions agree with TRBD2. V was clipped by 2 bases and J by 2 bases; unmatched bases: 5. The germline V gene has CDR1 SGDLS and CDR2 YYNGEE. The CDR3 is 16 amino acids.

The table lists this clone with a count of one. The V gene is TRBV28, the J gene TRBJ2-5; D is perhaps TRBD1 (6 bases). The V gene's germline CDR1 is MDHEN and CDR2 SYDVKM. V was shortened by 7 bases and J by 2 bases, with 17 bases between the two germline ends. The CDR3 runs to 15 residues. CDR3 region: CASNFRGGRQETQYF. The CDR3 DNA reads as TGTGCCAGCAACTTCAGGGGTGGAAGGCAAGAGACCCAGTACTTC.

The genes are TRBV27 and TRBJ2-5; 8 bases agree with TRBD2. The CDR3 covers 15 residues. From germline, CDR1 is MNHEY and CDR2 SMNVEV (reference sequence). Unmatched junction bases numbered 8, after V lost 7 bases and J lost 1 base. This chain's CDR3 is CASTLIAGLQETQYF. The CDR3, as DNA: TGTGCCAGCACCCTAATAGCGGGACTCCAAGAGACCCAGTACTTC.

V and J are TRBV6-5 and TRBJ2-7; a possible D gene is TRBD1 (6 bases). Trimming removed 7 bases at V and 0 bases at J, with 13 bases between. In germline, CDR1 is MNHEY, CDR2 SVGAGI. The CDR3 consists of 14 residues. In DNA, the CDR3 is TGTGCCAGCAAGAGGGACACCTTCTCCTACGAGCAGTACTTC. Translated: CASKRDTFSYEQYF.

The CDR3 here is CASLVVRVQETQYF. For the CDR3, the DNA is TGCGCCAGCCTCGTGGTCAGGGTTCAAGAGACCCAGTACTTC. V is TRBV5-1 and J is TRBJ2-5; a weak D match, TRBD1 (5 bases). The CDR3 extends over 14 amino acids. Germline CDR1 reads SGHRS; CDR2 reads YFSETQ. Trimming took 7 bases from V and 2 from J, leaving 15 bases between them. The complete variable domain, with remaining parts taken from reference TRBV5-1 and TRBJ2-5, reads KAGVTQTPRYLIKTRGQQVTLSCSPISGHRSVSWYQQTPGQGLQFLFEYFSETQRNKGNFPGRFSGRQFSNSRSEMNVSTLELGDSALYLCASLVVRVQETQYFGPGTRLLVL.

The V gene is TRBV5-1, the J gene TRBJ2-1; 11 bases are shared with TRBD2. The CDR3 loop spans 18 amino acids. The trim removed 0 bases at V and 8 bases at J, leaving 13 bases unmatched. Germline V gene lookup returns CDR1 SGHRS and CDR2 YFSETQ. The CDR3 spells CASSLVAGGPGRSHEQFF. In DNA form, the CDR3 reads TGCGCCAGCAGCTTGGTAGCGGGAGGGCCCGGTCGTAGCCATGAGCAGTTCTTC.

This rearrangement joins TRBV4-3 to TRBJ2-2; TRBD2 aligns across 9 bases. CDR1 is LGHNA and CDR2 is YSLEER in the germline V gene. V lost 0 bases and J lost 7; bases outside the gene matches: 9. The CDR3 extends over 17 amino acids. The CDR3 protein is CASSQDLGGRAFGELFF. CDR3 sequence (DNA): TGCGCCAGCAGCCAAGATCTTGGCGGGAGGGCCTTCGGGGAGCTGTTTTTT.